This T cell receptor (beta chain) was observed in a study of human T cells and chemical hapten exposure. This CDR3 spans 15 amino acids. The germline gives CDR1 MDHEN, CDR2 SYDVKM. Losses at the gene ends were 6 bases for V and 3 bases for J; bases not matched to a gene: 11. TCRdb ran MiXCR on the RACE reads and lists one entry per CDR3 protein. This sample carries about 70,000 distinct CDR3 sequences, over 7.5% of them seen once, and the ten largest clones take less than 4%. Time point meaning: patch test 1, 2 weeks after DPC sensitization. Treatment described: therapeutic diphenylcyclopropenone sensitization with weekly scalp DPC.

The chain is built from TRBV28 and TRBJ2-7, with 7 nucleotides matching TRBD1. The specimen comprised whole blood, sampled in connection with sensitization to the hapten diphenylcyclopropenone (DPC). This sequence originates from a woman aged 40-49 years with alopecia areata. Some clones in this sample may be carry-over from other donors' samples. CDR3 sequence (DNA): TGTGCCAGCAGGGGCAGTCGGGACAGCCTCTACGAGCAGTACTTC. Translation: CASRGSRDSLYEQYF.